This T cell receptor (beta chain) is from a study of blood T cell repertoires in COVID-19. Study at large: The origin of the acute and convalescent COVID-19 samples was the United States, Italy and Spain.

All enrollees were about 18 to 100 years old and from fewer than 25 US areas. Cohort allocation depended upon clinical history that participants reported. How the authors handled the data: Estimates of nucleated cell counts were drawn from the amplification of reference gene primers. Produced via immunoSEQ multiplex PCR; TCRdb's table is partial and in-frame only. V, J and clone size derive from that table, while D and trimming were established from the DNA sequence. The repertoire holds around 150,000 clones, with around four fifths as singletons. The CDR3 sequence is 9 residues long. CDR1 and CDR2 (germline): LNHDA, SQIVND (reference sequence). Trimming cost V 6 bases and J 15 bases, with 9 bases left between them.

The TCR originated in a woman between 35 and 50 years old who had recovered from COVID-19. The chain links TRBV19 to TRBJ2-1; perhaps TRBD2 as D (5 bases). Source material: PBMCs or T cells enriched from blood (not recorded which). Here the CDR3 DNA reads TGTGCCAGTAGCCCACGGGGGTTCTTC. Translation: CASSPRGFF.